Listed below are T cell receptor beta chains from one sample, sequenced in a study of CD8+ T cells in alopecia areata. This table comes from immunoSEQ multiplex PCR, and its TCRdb copy is limited to in-frame clones, with some not included. This table holds about 150,000 clones, 45% to 60% found once. Sample: CD8+ T cells sorted from blood, taken at week 0. These receptors originate from a human donor with alopecia areata. The CDR3 runs from the conserved cysteine through the conserved F or W. A D gene is named only where the DNA matches it firmly. A clone size is listed for some rows: how often the clone was seen (once, few, many), or a class if it is expanded.

v_gene	j_gene	abundance	d_gene	CDR3nt	CDR3aa
TRBV19	TRBJ1-1	few	NA	TGTGCCACTCGACAGTTCCTAATGAACACTGAAGCTTTCTTT	CATRQFLMNTEAFF
TRBV19	TRBJ1-1	NA	NA	TGTGCCAGTAGAGGGGAATCCACTGAAGCTTTCTTT	CASRGESTEAFF
TRBV4-1	TRBJ2-2	NA	TRBD2	TGCGCCAGCAGCCAGACCGGGACTACGAACACCGGGGAGCTGTTTTTT	CASSQTGTTNTGELFF
TRBV11-2	TRBJ2-7	once	NA	TGTGCCAGCAGCCCTCCGGGGGAGCAGTACTTC	CASSPPGEQYF
TRBV11-2	TRBJ2-7	few	NA	TGTGCCAGCAGCCCGGGGCCCGGAGGGCGTGAGCAGTACTTC	CASSPGPGGREQYF
TRBV30	TRBJ2-2	NA	NA	TGTGCCTGGAGTCACAACAGGGTCCGGGAGCTGTTTTTT	CAWSHNRVRELFF
TRBV7-6	TRBJ2-2	few	TRBD1	TGTGCCAGCAGCATGACCCGACAGGGGGCCGGGGAGCTGTTTTTT	CASSMTRQGAGELFF
TRBV5-1	TRBJ2-7	NA	TRBD1	TGCGCCAGCAGCTTGGGACAGGGGGCTTCCGAGCAGTACTTC	CASSLGQGASEQYF
TRBV7-9	TRBJ1-2	once	NA	TGTGCCAGCAGTCCTTCGGGGGGGAACTATGGCTACACCTTC	CASSPSGGNYGYTF
TRBV30	TRBJ1-2	few	NA	TGTGCCTGCGGAGAACAGCTCGTATATGGCTACACCTTC	CACGEQLVYGYTF
TRBV5-6	TRBJ1-6	few	NA	TGTGCCAGCAGCCACGGGACCTCTGTACCCCTCCACTTT	CASSHGTSVPLHF
TRBV5-6	TRBJ1-2	NA	NA	TGTGCCAGCAGCCCCTCTAACTATGGCTACACCTTC	CASSPSNYGYTF
TRBV29-1	TRBJ2-1	NA	TRBD1	TGCAGCGTTGAAGATATCGGACAGGGGCGCTACAATGAGCAGTTCTTC	CSVEDIGQGRYNEQFF
TRBV5-6	TRBJ2-1	NA	NA	TGTGCCAGCAGCCCCACCAGCAATGAGCAGTTCTTC	CASSPTSNEQFF
TRBV30	TRBJ1-1	NA	NA	TGTGCCTGGAGTGCACCAGGGACCCGGTACACTGAAGCTTTCTTT	CAWSAPGTRYTEAFF
TRBV7-9	TRBJ2-2	NA	TRBD1	TGTGCCAGCCGGACAGGCACCGGGGAGCTGTTTTTT	CASRTGTGELFF
TRBV14	TRBJ2-7	NA	TRBD2	TGTGCCAGCAGCCAAGAGAGTAGCGGGGTGTCCTACGAGCAGTACTTC	CASSQESSGVSYEQYF
TRBV2	TRBJ2-2	NA	TRBD1	TGTGCCAGCAGTTCCACTAGACAGGGTGGGAAGACCACCGGGGAGCTGTTTTTT	CASSSTRQGGKTTGELFF
TRBV27	TRBJ2-7	NA	TRBD1	TGTGCCAGCAGTTACAGGGGGCCTTACGAGCAGTACTTC	CASSYRGPYEQYF
TRBV29-1	TRBJ2-7	NA	NA	TGCAGCGCCGAGGGGGGCTCCTACGAGCAGTACTTC	CSAEGGSYEQYF
TRBV4-3	TRBJ1-1	NA	NA	TGCGCCAGCAGCCAAGACAGGATAACGAACACTGAAGCTTTCTTT	CASSQDRITNTEAFF
TRBV27	TRBJ1-5	NA	NA	TGTGCCAGCAGTTTTCGCCCCTTCAATCAGCCCCAGCATTTT	CASSFRPFNQPQHF
TRBV4-3	TRBJ2-5	NA	NA	TGCGCCAGCAGCCAAGGACAGCAAGAGACCCAGTACTTC	CASSQGQQETQYF
TRBV5-1	TRBJ1-6	NA	NA	TGCGCCAGCAGCTTAGGTCGGACCTATAATTCACCCCTCCACTTT	CASSLGRTYNSPLHF
TRBV30	TRBJ1-1	NA	NA	TGTGCCTGGAGTCCCACTGTCGGGAGTGAAGCTTTCTTT	CAWSPTVGSEAFF
TRBV11-2	TRBJ2-7	NA	NA	TGTGCCAGCAGCTTGGACAGTCCCTACGAGCAGTACTTC	CASSLDSPYEQYF
TRBV28	TRBJ1-2	NA	TRBD1	TGTGCCAGCAGTTCGTCGAGACAGGGGTCTTATGGCTACACCTTC	CASSSSRQGSYGYTF
TRBV20-1	TRBJ1-1	NA	NA	TGCAGTGCTAGGGATGGGGGCGAAGCTTTCTTT	CSARDGGEAFF
TRBV27	TRBJ2-7	few	NA	TGTGCCAGCAGTTTATCTTCAGGGACCTACGAGCAGTACTTC	CASSLSSGTYEQYF
TRBV7-6	TRBJ1-4	NA	NA	TGTGCCAGCAGCTTAGGTCCGGAGCGGACGGTAGAAAAACTGTTTTTT	CASSLGPERTVEKLFF
TRBV7-3	TRBJ2-1	NA	NA	TGTGCCAGCAGCTTGGGCGTAGGCAATGAGCAGTTCTTC	CASSLGVGNEQFF
TRBV6-5	TRBJ2-1	NA	NA	TGTGCCAGCAGTACGGGGAACAATGAGCAGTTCTTC	CASSTGNNEQFF
TRBV13	TRBJ2-1	few	TRBD2	TGTGCCAGCAGCTTAGATACAGCGGGGCCACGGGGTGAGCAGTTCTTC	CASSLDTAGPRGEQFF
TRBV6-1	TRBJ2-7	NA	NA	TGTGCCAGCAGTGAGGGACCGAACTACGAGCAGTACTTC	CASSEGPNYEQYF
TRBV4-1	TRBJ2-1	few	NA	TGCGCCAGCAAGGCTGGGATTAAGCAGTTCTTC	CASKAGIKQFF
TRBV6-6	TRBJ1-6	few	NA	TGTGCCAGCAGTCACAGGGATATGAATTCACCCCTCCACTTT	CASSHRDMNSPLHF
TRBV6-5	TRBJ2-7	NA	NA	TGTGCCAGCAGTTACGGGTCAGGCTCCTACGAGCAGTACTTC	CASSYGSGSYEQYF
TRBV29-1	TRBJ1-2	NA	NA	TGCAGCCCCAACGAAGAACCATATAACTATGGCTACACCTTC	CSPNEEPYNYGYTF
TRBV4-1	TRBJ2-1	NA	NA	TGCGCCAGCAGCCAACAACGGAGCTCCTACAATGAGCAGTTCTTC	CASSQQRSSYNEQFF
TRBV6-6	TRBJ2-7	NA	NA	TGTGCCAGCAGATCGTCCGGGACTCCGAACTACGAGCAGTACTTC	CASRSSGTPNYEQYF
TRBV7-7	TRBJ2-2	NA	NA	TGTGCCAGCAGCGCAGCCGGCGGGGAGCTGTTTTTT	CASSAAGGELFF
TRBV7-8	TRBJ2-5	NA	NA	TGTGCCAGCAGCTTAAAGGAGACCCAGTACTTC	CASSLKETQYF
TRBV9	TRBJ2-3	NA	NA	TGTGCCAGCAGTCCTTTTGAGGGGCCAGATACGCAGTATTTT	CASSPFEGPDTQYF
TRBV29-1	TRBJ1-4	NA	TRBD1	TGCAGCGTTGAAGAAGGGGGCGATGGAAAACTGTTTTTT	CSVEEGGDGKLFF
TRBV7-9	TRBJ1-5	once	NA	TGTGCCAGCAGCTTCGGTGGACGGGATCAGCCCCAGCATTTT	CASSFGGRDQPQHF
TRBV13	TRBJ2-5	NA	TRBD2	TGTGCCAGCAGCGGAAGAACTAGCGGCCAAGAGACCCAGTACTTC	CASSGRTSGQETQYF
TRBV2	TRBJ2-7	once	TRBD1	TGTGCCAGCAAAGGGGGCCCATACGAGCAGTACTTC	CASKGGPYEQYF
TRBV15	TRBJ2-1	NA	TRBD1	TGTGCCACCAGCAGAGTACAGGGGTACAATGAGCAGTTCTTC	CATSRVQGYNEQFF
TRBV19	TRBJ1-1	NA	NA	TGTGCCAGTAGATCCGGCAGGGCAGCCGCTGAAGCTTTCTTT	CASRSGRAAAEAFF
TRBV10-3	TRBJ2-7	NA	NA	TGTGCCATCGCCACCGGGGACCAGTCCTACGAGCAGTACTTC	CAIATGDQSYEQYF
TRBV13	TRBJ2-5	NA	NA	TGTGCCAGCATTGGACCTATGAGGAGGGAGACCCAGTACTTC	CASIGPMRRETQYF
TRBV6-6	TRBJ2-2	NA	NA	TGTGCCAGCAGCCCACCCCAGAACACCGGGGAGCTGTTTTTT	CASSPPQNTGELFF
TRBV14	TRBJ2-7	NA	NA	TGTGCCAGCAGCCGTGACTTGGGCGAGCAGTACTTC	CASSRDLGEQYF
TRBV29-1	TRBJ2-7	few	NA	TGCAGCGTTAGGGCCGGCTCCTACGAGCAGTACTTC	CSVRAGSYEQYF
TRBV7-8	TRBJ2-3	NA	NA	TGTGCCAGCAGCTCAGGCACAGATACGCAGTATTTT	CASSSGTDTQYF
TRBV5-6	TRBJ2-7	NA	TRBD1	TGTGCCAGCAGCGACGGACAGGGGGCCTACGAGCAGTACTTC	CASSDGQGAYEQYF
TRBV6-6	TRBJ1-1	once	NA	TGTGCCAGCAGTTACTTGGGCCTGAACACTGAAGCTTTCTTT	CASSYLGLNTEAFF
TRBV2	TRBJ1-4	few	TRBD1	TGTGCCAGCAGTGAGGACAGGACGAATAATGAAAAACTGTTTTTT	CASSEDRTNNEKLFF